A single sample is the source of the 20 T cell receptor beta chains below, sequenced in a study of shared clonotypes between healthy human individuals. Here immunoSEQ multiplex PCR was the method, and the copy in TCRdb shows in-frame clones only, minus some. The sample comprises some 1,100,000 clones, 75% to 85% of which are singletons, and roughly 0.56% rests with the top ten. The specimen was memory CD4+ T cells from PBMCs. The subset is: CD45RA-negative fraction. Receptors originate from a man younger than 35 in good health. Some clones in this sample may be carry-over from other donors' samples.

The rearrangement uses TRBV4-3 and TRBJ1-1; D is uncertain. CDR3 length: 15 amino acids. Looked up from germline, CDR1 is LGHNA and CDR2 is YSLEER. Trimming removed 0 bases from V and 6 bases from J, with 14 bases in between. CDR3 protein: CASSQDLTVYAEAFF. CDR3 DNA: TGCGCCAGCAGCCAAGATTTAACAGTATACGCTGAAGCTTTCTTT.

This clone was seen only once. The rearrangement uses TRBV7-6 and TRBJ2-3; TRBD1 might be the D (6 bases). The CDR3 length is 15 residues. Trimming cost V 1 base and J 2 bases, with 10 bases left between them. Per the germline V gene, CDR1 is SGHVS and CDR2 is FNYEAQ. CDR3 coding DNA: TGTGCCAGCAGCTTAGTTCTGGGGGCCACAGATACGCAGTATTTT. It translates to CASSLVLGATDTQYF. Drawing the rest from reference TRBV7-6 and TRBJ2-3, the complete variable domain is GAGVSQSPRYKVTKRGQDVALRCDPISGHVSLYWYRQALGQGPEFLTYFNYEAQQDKSGLPNDRFSAERPEGSISTLTIQRTEQRDSAMYRCASSLVLGATDTQYFGPGTRLTVL.

The gene calls are TRBV28 and TRBJ2-7, with D maybe TRBD2 (6 bases). From germline, CDR1 is MDHEN and CDR2 SYDVKM. Trimming shortened V by 8 bases and J by 0 bases, and 17 bases separated the two germline ends. The CDR3 is made up of 15 amino acids. The CDR3 region is CASASYGTRSYEQYF. CDR3 coding DNA: TGTGCCAGCGCATCATACGGGACTCGCTCCTACGAGCAGTACTTC.

The chain carries TRBV2 and TRBJ2-7; the D call may be TRBD1 or TRBD2 (5 bases each). Germline-derived CDR1 and CDR2 are SNHLY and FYNNEI. CDR3 size: 12 residues. V was pared by 4 bases and J by 6 bases, with 10 bases between. CDR3 sequence (DNA): TGTGCCAGCAGTGTGGAGAGGGGCGAGCAGTACTTC. It is translated as CASSVERGEQYF.

The chain has TRBV28 and TRBJ1-3; 9 bases agree with TRBD1. The CDR3 runs to 16 residues. Germline V CDR1 and CDR2: MDHEN, SYDVKM. After removal of 4 bases from V and 4 bases from J, the junction contained 8 bases not matched to a gene. DNA for the CDR3: TGTGCCAGCAGTTCCACAGGGGGCCAGGCCGGAAACACCATATATTTT. This translates into CASSSTGGQAGNTIYF.

This clone was observed at least ten times. Other DNA sequences in the same sample also yield this CDR3. V usage is TRBV10-3 and J usage is TRBJ1-1, with a possible D match to TRBD1 (5 bases). V was clipped by 0 bases and J by 7 bases, with 6 bases between them. CDR3 length: 12 residues. Germline V gene data show CDR1 as ENHRY and CDR2 as SYGVKD. For the CDR3, the DNA is TGTGCCATCAGTGAGTCGGGGGGTGAAGCTTTCTTT. Translation: CAISESGGEAFF.

This clone was found a few times. V gene TRBV11-2 combines with J gene TRBJ1-5, with 10 positions matching TRBD1. V shed 6 bases, J shed 6 bases, and the junction held 2 bases outside the gene matches. In germline, CDR1 is SGHAT, CDR2 FQNNGV. The CDR3 is 13 amino acids. For the CDR3, the DNA is TGTGCCAGCAGTCGGACAGGGGGTCAGCCCCAGCATTTT. Its translation: CASSRTGGQPQHF.

The rearrangement links TRBV9 to TRBJ2-1; TRBD1 is a possible D gene (5 bases). The CDR3 spans 14 residues. Germline V gives CDR1 SGDLS, CDR2 YYNGEE. V lost 4 bases and J 7 bases, leaving 15 bases between the germline ends. The CDR3 coding sequence is TGTGCCAGCAGCAGAGAACAGGTTTGGAATGAGCAGTTCTTC. The encoded protein is CASSREQVWNEQFF.

This chain links TRBV2 with TRBJ2-2; TRBD2 matches at 7 bases. J gave up 2 bases and V 6 bases, and 3 bases lay outside the gene matches. There are 14 residues in the CDR3. CDR1 and CDR2 from the germline V gene are SNHLY and FYNNEI. The CDR3 protein is CASRTSTNTGELFF. The CDR3 DNA reads TGTGCCAGCAGGACTAGCACAAACACCGGGGAGCTGTTTTTT.

In nucleotides, the CDR3 is TGTGCCAGCAGTAAAAGAGGGTTCCGGGACCATAGCGAGGTGGATGAGCAGTTCTTC. It is translated as CASSKRGFRDHSEVDEQFF. The chain couples TRBV27 to TRBJ2-1; D is possibly TRBD1 or TRBD2 (5 bases each). CDR3 length: 19 residues. Germline CDR1 is MNHEY and CDR2 is SMNVEV (reference sequence). The V and J ends lost 5 bases and 8 bases respectively, with 31 bases between them.

There are a few counts of this clone. The chain recombines TRBV9 with TRBJ1-2; maybe TRBD1 (6 bases). Trimming removed 0 bases at V and 4 bases at J, with 10 bases between. Germline V gene lookup returns CDR1 SGDLS and CDR2 YYNGEE. The length of the CDR3 is 14 residues. CDR3 region: CASSVGDTTYGYTF. CDR3 nucleotide sequence: TGTGCCAGCAGCGTAGGGGACACTACCTATGGCTACACCTTC.

The chain has TRBV18 and TRBJ2-5, with D possibly called TRBD1 or TRBD2 (5 bases each). This CDR3 has 13 amino acids. V was clipped by 8 bases and J by 1 base, with 11 bases between them. Germline CDR1 KGHSH, CDR2 LQKENI. CDR3 bases: TGTGCCAGCGCCCCGGGGCTCCAAGAGACCCAGTACTTC. Encoded protein: CASAPGLQETQYF.

This clone was found a few times. This rearrangement joins TRBV5-4 to TRBJ1-1; 9 bases are shared with TRBD1. J was trimmed by 7 bases and V by 3 bases; bases with no gene match: 10. CDR3 size: 15 residues. Germline V gene lookup returns CDR1 SGHNT and CDR2 YYREEE (reference sequence). DNA for the CDR3: TGTGCCAGCAGCTCTGCGGGGACAGGGCAGGTTGAAGCTTTCTTT. As protein: CASSSAGTGQVEAFF.

The chain uses TRBV15 and TRBJ1-4, with 9 bases identical to TRBD1. With 2 bases clipped from V and 5 bases from J, the junction kept 3 bases outside the gene matches. Germline CDR1 and CDR2: LNHNV and YYDKDF (reference sequence). The CDR3 runs to 15 residues. The chain's CDR3 is CATSRTGTGNEKLFF. CDR3 DNA: TGTGCCACCAGCAGAACCGGGACAGGGAATGAAAAACTGTTTTTT.

This clone has at least ten counts. This chain joins TRBV5-4 and TRBJ1-2; D is undetermined. Trimming shortened V by 5 bases and J by 0 bases, and 11 bases separated the two germline ends. This CDR3 is 14 amino acids long. Germline lookup yields CDR1 SGHNT and CDR2 YYREEE (reference sequence). The CDR3 spells CASRALSTNYGYTF. As DNA, the CDR3 is TGTGCCAGCAGGGCCTTGAGCACTAACTATGGCTACACCTTC.

V gene TRBV10-3 combines with J gene TRBJ1-3; D is uncertain. The V gene's germline CDR1 is ENHRY and CDR2 SYGVKD. V was shortened by 3 bases and J by 9 bases, with 15 bases between the two germline ends. This CDR3 spans 14 amino acids. CDR3 DNA: TGTGCCATCAGTGAACGGGAGACGCCACCCACCATATATTTT. Translation gives CAISERETPPTIYF.

The J gene is TRBJ1-2, the V gene TRBV14; no firm D call. The germline gives CDR1 SGHDN, CDR2 FVKESK. This CDR3 has 12 amino acids. V shed 5 bases and J shed 8 bases, with 12 bases lying between them. The CDR3 region is CASSLGPAGYTF. The CDR3 region has the DNA TGTGCCAGCAGCTTAGGACCGGCCGGCTACACCTTC.

V is TRBV28 and J is TRBJ2-7; TRBD2 matches 10 bases. V was pared by 7 bases and J by 6 bases, with 9 bases of the junction left unmatched. The CDR3 is 14 amino acids. CDR1 and CDR2 (germline): MDHEN, SYDVKM. The DNA of the CDR3 is TGTGCCAGCAACAAGGGGCTAGCGGGAGTCGAGCAGTACTTC. This encodes CASNKGLAGVEQYF.

About this clone: Other DNA variants within this sample encode the same CDR3. J is TRBJ2-1 and V is TRBV5-1; perhaps TRBD2 as D (6 bases). Trimming removed 2 bases at V and 4 bases at J, with 10 bases between. Germline-derived CDR1 and CDR2 are SGHRS and YFSETQ. The CDR3 is 14 amino acids. CDR3 residues: CASSLSGSYNEQFF. For the CDR3, the DNA is TGCGCCAGCAGCTTATCCGGGAGTTACAATGAGCAGTTCTTC.

In this sample, this clone turned up once. This rearrangement joins TRBV5-4 to TRBJ1-1, with D tentatively TRBD1 (5 bases). V was pared by 4 bases and J by 3 bases, with 16 bases between. This CDR3 is 15 amino acids long. Germline V gene data show CDR1 as SGHNT and CDR2 as YYREEE (reference sequence). The CDR3 DNA follows: TGTGCCAGCAGCCGGGAAGGGGTAGGGCACACTGAAGCTTTCTTT. It yields the protein CASSREGVGHTEAFF.